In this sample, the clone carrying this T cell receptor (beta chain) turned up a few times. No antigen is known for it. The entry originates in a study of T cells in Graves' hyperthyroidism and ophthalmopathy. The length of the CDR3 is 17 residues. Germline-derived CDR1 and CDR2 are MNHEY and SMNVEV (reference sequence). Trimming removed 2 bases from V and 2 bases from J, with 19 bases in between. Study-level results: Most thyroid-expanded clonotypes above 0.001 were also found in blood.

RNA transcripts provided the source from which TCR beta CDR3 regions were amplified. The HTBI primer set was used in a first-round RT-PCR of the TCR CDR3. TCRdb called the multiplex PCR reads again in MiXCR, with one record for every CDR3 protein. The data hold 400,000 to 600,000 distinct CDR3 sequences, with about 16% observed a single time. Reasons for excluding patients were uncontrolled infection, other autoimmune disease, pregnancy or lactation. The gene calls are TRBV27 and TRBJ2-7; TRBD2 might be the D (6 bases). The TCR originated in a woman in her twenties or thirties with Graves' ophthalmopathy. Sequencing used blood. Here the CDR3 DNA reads TGTGCCAGCAGTTTAGAGGCCCCGGGACTGTTAGCCTACGAGCAGTACTTC. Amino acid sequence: CASSLEAPGLLAYEQYF.